The sequence of this T cell receptor (beta chain) was determined in a study of T cell responses to AZD1222 COVID-19 vaccine. General study points: The study reported that nearly half of spike-specific TCRs target unmutated variant regions. Baseline serostatus was positive in only six AZD1222 recipients. Females outnumbered males among donors, who were mostly white British; clonal diversity was possibly underestimated. Vaccine-associated CD4 TCRs spanned spike, dominant at 160-218 and 743-854.

The method was immunoSEQ multiplex PCR; TCRdb's version includes in-frame clones alone and lacks a portion of them. The sample has some 150,000 clones, 75% to 90% seen once. The CDR3 extends over 17 amino acids. Losses at the gene ends were 6 bases for V and 4 bases for J; bases not matched to a gene: 14. CDR1 and CDR2 from the germline V gene are SGHVS and FQNEAQ. Regarding this clone: Its antigen is currently unknown.

This chain links TRBV7-8 with TRBJ1-2, with TRBD1 matching 10 bases. This TCR derives from an adult who had recovered from COVID-19. The sequences come from peripheral blood, collected after recovery from COVID-19. DNA for the CDR3: TGTGCCAGCAGTCCGGCGGTCGGGACAGGGGTTCTCTATGGCTACACCTTC. It specifies CASSPAVGTGVLYGYTF.